Presented here are 23 T cell receptor beta chains from one specimen sequenced in a study of T cell repertoires in cytomegalovirus infection. No antigen is known for these receptors. TCRdb re-called the reads with MiXCR, one entry per CDR3 protein. The sample carries about 330,000 distinct CDR3 sequences, roughly 36% recorded once. The input for sequencing was cultured PBMCs, taken from culture after CMV antigen stimulation. The receptors derive from a human donor in good health (CMV status not recorded). Some clones in this sample may be carry-over from other donors' samples.

CDR3: CAWGPQGSLKLFF. CDR3 nucleotides: TGTGCCTGGGGGCCACAGGGGAGTCTAAAACTGTTTTTT. This chain uses TRBV30 with TRBJ1-4; TRBD1 matches 7 bases. Per germline, CDR1 GTSNPN and CDR2 SVGIG (reference sequence). V shed 5 bases, J shed 10 bases, and the junction held 10 bases outside the gene matches. This CDR3 spans 13 amino acids. Full variable domain (missing parts from reference TRBV30 and TRBJ1-4): SQTIHQWPATLVQPVGSPLSLECTVEGTSNPNLYWYRQAAGRGLQLLFYSVGIGQISSEVPQNLSASRPQDRQFILSSKKLLLSDSGFYLCAWGPQGSLKLFFGSGTQLSVL.

The chain employs TRBV7-3 and TRBJ2-5, with D unresolved. This CDR3 is 13 amino acids long. The V and J ends lost 4 bases and 5 bases respectively, with 11 bases between them. Germline loops: CDR1 SGHTA, CDR2 FQGTGA. This CDR3 is CASSSETVETQYF. The CDR3 DNA sequence: TGTGCCAGCAGCTCAGAAACCGTTGAGACCCAGTACTTC. Filled out from reference TRBV7-3 and TRBJ2-5, the complete variable domain reads GAGVSQTPSNKVTEKGKYVELRCDPISGHTALYWYRQSLGQGPEFLIYFQGTGAADDSGLPNDRFFAVRPEGSVSTLKIQRTERGDSAVYLCASSSETVETQYFGPGTRLLVL.

This chain's CDR3 is CASISPGGAQFF. CDR3 DNA: TGTGCCAGCATTTCCCCGGGAGGTGCGCAGTTCTTC. This sequence joins TRBV27 and TRBJ2-1, with 7 bases matching TRBD2. V gave up 7 bases and J gave up 12 bases; unmatched junction bases: 9. Germline V gives CDR1 MNHEY, CDR2 SMNVEV (reference sequence). CDR3 length equals 12 residues.

The chain couples TRBV12-3 or TRBV12-4 to TRBJ1-1, with D tentatively TRBD1 (5 bases). V shed 3 bases and J shed 7 bases, with 21 bases lying between them. The CDR3 spans 16 residues. CDR3 in DNA: TGTGCCAGCAGTTTGGGTAGGATAGGGGTTTTGAGTGAAGCTTTCTTT. Protein: CASSLGRIGVLSEAFF.

The CDR3 sequence: CASSLQGSSYEQYF. The CDR3 DNA is TGTGCCAGCAGCCTACAGGGTAGCTCCTACGAGCAGTACTTC. The chain is built from TRBV5-4 and TRBJ2-7; a weak D match, TRBD1 (6 bases). This CDR3 is 14 amino acids long. Germline V CDR1 and CDR2: SGHNT, YYREEE (reference sequence). The V gene lost 4 bases and the J gene lost 0 bases, with 11 bases spanning the gap. The variable domain in full, with the rest retrieved from reference TRBV5-4 and TRBJ2-7, is ETGVTQSPTHLIKTRGQQVTLRCSSQSGHNTVSWYQQALGQGPQFIFQYYREEENGRGNFPPRFSGLQFPNYSSELNVNALELDDSALYLCASSLQGSSYEQYFGPGTRLTVT.

This chain joins TRBV15 and TRBJ2-3; D gene ambiguous. Between the trimmed V and J ends, which lost 2 bases and 0 bases, there was a span of 9 bases. The CDR3 is 15 amino acids. The V gene's germline CDR1 is LNHNV and CDR2 YYDKDF (reference sequence). This CDR3 is CATSRKGESTDTQYF. As DNA, the CDR3 is TGTGCCACCAGCAGAAAAGGAGAGAGCACAGATACGCAGTATTTT.

In its sample, this clonotype was seen a few times. V and J are TRBV12-3 or TRBV12-4 and TRBJ2-5; D not certain. Trimming cost V 3 bases and J 5 bases, with 10 bases left between them. This CDR3 spans 13 amino acids. In DNA, the CDR3 is TGTGCCAGCAGTTTTCTTTTCGAGGAGACCCAGTACTTC. Translated, it gives CASSFLFEETQYF.

Concerning this clonotype: The missing conserved phenylalanine or tryptophan at the end of this CDR3 makes a read error likely. The DNA is left out, because the CDR3 cannot be placed on it with certainty; the CDR3 is given as TCRdb lists it. The chain recombines TRBV28 with TRBJ1-1; TRBD1 is the table's D call, not checked against the DNA. Germline V gene lookup returns CDR1 MDHEN and CDR2 SYDVKM. Both ends counted, the CDR3 spans 11 residues. The CDR3 is CASSSDRVAIY.

Only a few counts were recorded for this clonotype. V and J are TRBV12-3 or TRBV12-4 and TRBJ2-5, with 10 positions matching TRBD2. There are 15 residues in the CDR3. J was trimmed by 1 base and V by 6 bases; bases with no gene match: 5. CDR3: CASRGTSGAQETQYF. CDR3 DNA sequence: TGTGCCAGCAGGGGAACTAGCGGGGCCCAAGAGACCCAGTACTTC.

V is TRBV27 and J is TRBJ1-5; D unclear. CDR1 is MNHEY and CDR2 is SMNVEV in the germline V gene (reference sequence). The CDR3 totals 13 residues. With 6 bases removed from V and 3 bases from J, the gap between germline ends came to 9 bases. CDR3 coding DNA: TGTGCCAGCAGATGGCGCCCCAATCAGCCCCAGCATTTT. Its translation: CASRWRPNQPQHF.

CDR3 bases: TGTGCCAGCAGCCAAGTAGGGATGGGGGATGAGCAGTTCTTC. This codes for CASSQVGMGDEQFF. This chain uses TRBV14 with TRBJ2-1; D may be TRBD1 or TRBD2 (5 bases each). The CDR3 is 14 amino acids. Germline CDR1 SGHDN, CDR2 FVKESK. Deletions cut 1 base from V and 8 bases from J, with 12 bases between.

This clonotype was seen more than once but under ten times. The chain links TRBV7-2 to TRBJ1-6; no firm D call. Germline V lookup: CDR1 SGHTA, CDR2 FQGNSA. Trimming took 8 bases from V and 14 from J, leaving 19 bases between them. The CDR3 spans 13 residues. CDR3 in DNA: TGTGCCAGCTCCGAACGGGCCTACCCCACCCTCCACTTT. It translates to CASSERAYPTLHF.

This clonotype has a handful of counts. The J gene is TRBJ2-1, the V gene TRBV7-2; unclear D gene. Trimming removed 2 bases from V and 5 bases from J, with 4 bases in between. From germline, CDR1 is SGHTA and CDR2 FQGNSA. CDR3 length equals 12 residues. Here the CDR3 DNA reads TGTGCCAGCAGCTTAAACGACAATGAGCAGTTCTTC. This sequence encodes CASSLNDNEQFF.

This rearrangement joins TRBV6-2 or TRBV6-3 to TRBJ2-7; D is perhaps TRBD2 (5 bases). Trimming shortened V by 6 bases and J by 2 bases, and 8 bases separated the two germline ends. The CDR3 totals 12 residues. In germline, CDR1 is MNHEY, CDR2 SVGEGT. The CDR3 region is CASRKLAYEQYF. CDR3 DNA sequence: TGTGCCAGCAGAAAACTAGCCTACGAGCAGTACTTC.

This sequence joins TRBV10-3 and TRBJ2-7, with 10 bases aligning to TRBD2. In germline, CDR1 is ENHRY, CDR2 SYGVKD. CDR3 size: 14 residues. Trimming cost V 5 bases and J 2 bases; bases outside gene matches: 3. The CDR3 DNA reads TGTGCCATCAGTCCAAGCGGGGGGGCCTACGAGCAGTACGTC. Its translation is CAISPSGGAYEQYV.

V usage is TRBV10-3 and J usage is TRBJ2-3; TRBD2 matches 11 bases. The CDR3 runs 13 residues. Germline-derived CDR1 and CDR2 are ENHRY and SYGVKD. The J segment lost 3 bases and the V segment lost 9 bases, leaving 2 bases of the junction unmatched. For the CDR3, the DNA is TGTGCCATAACTAGCGGGAGAACAGATACGCAGTATTTT. Protein sequence: CAITSGRTDTQYF.

On this clonotype: One end of the junction varies from germline; a read error may be responsible. The gene calls are TRBV6-5 and TRBJ2-1; a weak D match, TRBD2 (6 bases). The germline CDR1 and CDR2 sequences are MNHEY and SVGAGI. The CDR3 length is 19 residues. The CDR3 DNA reads TGTGCCAGCAGTCACTCCCGTTCGAAGGCGGGAAGCTCCTACAATGAGCAGTTCTTC. Translation gives CASSHSRSKAGSSYNEQFF.

This clonotype was counted between two and nine times. The rearrangement uses TRBV7-8 and TRBJ2-3, with D perhaps matching TRBD1 (5 bases). V lost 3 bases and J 3 bases, leaving 13 bases between the germline ends. CDR3 length equals 15 residues. Germline lookup yields CDR1 SGHVS and CDR2 FQNEAQ. CDR3 nucleotides: TGTGCCAGCAGCTTTGGGCCACAGGATACAGATACGCAGTATTTT. Translating it yields CASSFGPQDTDTQYF.

The chain carries TRBV30 and TRBJ1-4; D not resolved. This CDR3 spans 11 amino acids. CDR1 is GTSNPN, CDR2 SVGIG, per germline (reference sequence). The V end was cut by 0 bases, the J end by 7 bases, with 3 bases between. The CDR3 sequence is CAWSVSEKLFF. The CDR3 DNA is TGTGCCTGGAGTGTTAGTGAAAAACTGTTTTTT.

V and J are TRBV10-2 and TRBJ1-6; maybe TRBD1 (5 bases). CDR3 size: 14 residues. The germline V gene encodes CDR1 WSHSY and CDR2 SAAADI. The ends were cut back, 5 bases at V and 6 bases at J, with 11 bases in the middle. The CDR3 DNA follows: TGCGCCAGCAGTAACCAGGGATTTAATTCACCCCTCCACTTT. It encodes CASSNQGFNSPLHF.

The chain carries TRBV7-3 and TRBJ2-6; no clear D. The germline gives CDR1 SGHTA, CDR2 FQGTGA. V lost 6 bases, J lost 0 bases, and 9 bases lay in between. The length of the CDR3 is 15 residues. The CDR3: CASRLPGSGANVLTF. The CDR3 DNA reads as TGTGCCAGCAGGCTACCCGGCTCTGGGGCCAACGTCCTGACTTTC. Based on the CDR3 plus reference TRBV7-3 and TRBJ2-6, the full variable domain is GAGVSQTPSNKVTEKGKYVELRCDPISGHTALYWYRQSLGQGPEFLIYFQGTGAADDSGLPNDRFFAVRPEGSVSTLKIQRTERGDSAVYLCASRLPGSGANVLTFGAGSRLTVL.

The chain employs TRBV3-1 and TRBJ1-6; 7 bases map to TRBD1. V lost 1 base to trimming and J lost 0 bases; unmatched junction nucleotides: 6. Germline lookup yields CDR1 LGHDT and CDR2 YNNKEL (reference sequence). This CDR3 is 18 amino acids long. CDR3 sequence: CASSQVGQVGSYNSPLHF. CDR3 nucleotides: TGTGCCAGCAGCCAAGTAGGACAGGTCGGCTCCTATAATTCACCCCTCCACTTT.

The chain uses TRBV6-2 or TRBV6-3 and TRBJ2-4; 7 positions match TRBD2. The CDR3 consists of 17 residues. From germline, CDR1 is MNHEY and CDR2 SVGEGT. The ends lost 10 bases at V and 10 bases at J; junction bases unmatched: 25. This chain's CDR3 is CATPGNGRSSTPWIQYF. The CDR3 DNA reads TGTGCCACCCCAGGGAACGGGAGGTCCTCCACACCATGGATTCAGTACTTC.